This TCR beta chain was obtained from a study of cytomegalovirus exposure and HLA in healthy donors. Study details: Approximately 180 million T cells yielded 100 million to 130 million unique TCR beta sequences, as an earlier analysis found.

In regard to this clone: What it binds is unknown.

Donors likely had unrecorded immune exposures despite being nominally healthy when sampled. Whole-study findings and limits: Most TCR sequences showed up rarely, but some public TCRs showed up in many donors.

60 Vbeta and 13 Jbeta primers were used in PCR. The data were produced by immunoSEQ multiplex PCR, yet TCRdb's version contains in-frame clones alone and is incomplete. This sample yields 150,000 to 180,000 clones, of which about 83% are seen a single time; around 4.1% belongs to the top ten. The material sequenced was PBMCs. The origin of this receptor is a woman aged 40 to 50 in good health and CMV-seronegative.

In DNA, the CDR3 is TGTGCCAGCAGCACTCAACGGGACAGGCCCCTTTCCTACGAGCAGTACTTC. It translates to CASSTQRDRPLSYEQYF. The chain joins TRBV7-8 to TRBJ2-7; 8 nucleotides line up with TRBD1. This CDR3 has 17 residues. Germline V gene lookup returns CDR1 SGHVS and CDR2 FQNEAQ. Trimming at V came to 5 bases and at J to 1 base, leaving 13 bases not matched to a gene.